This T cell receptor beta chain was identified in a study of shared clonotypes between healthy human individuals. Concerning this clone itself: The target antigen is unknown.

Replicate PCRs run on sorted subsets employed 200 ng DNA, approximately 30,000 T cell genomes. Generated by immunoSEQ multiplex PCR, the TCRdb table keeps only in-frame clones and is missing some. The sample lists some 2,400,000 clones; approximately 96% were seen once. Whole-study results and caveats: Few donors restricted represented genetic and exposure-history diversity.

Trimming removed 2 bases from V and 16 bases from J, with 26 bases in between. Germline values: CDR1 LNHNV, CDR2 YYDKDF (reference sequence). This CDR3 contains 16 residues. The source material was naive CD4+ T cells sorted from blood. Subset in this sample: CD45RA+ positively selected. This receptor was taken from a man aged 18 to 30 in good health. The V and J genes are TRBV15 and TRBJ2-2; D possibly matches TRBD1 or TRBD2 (5 bases each). The CDR3 sequence is CATSRPSLGSGGERFF. The CDR3 DNA reads as TGTGCCACCAGCAGACCTTCCCTTGGGAGTGGGGGAGAGAGGTTTTTT.